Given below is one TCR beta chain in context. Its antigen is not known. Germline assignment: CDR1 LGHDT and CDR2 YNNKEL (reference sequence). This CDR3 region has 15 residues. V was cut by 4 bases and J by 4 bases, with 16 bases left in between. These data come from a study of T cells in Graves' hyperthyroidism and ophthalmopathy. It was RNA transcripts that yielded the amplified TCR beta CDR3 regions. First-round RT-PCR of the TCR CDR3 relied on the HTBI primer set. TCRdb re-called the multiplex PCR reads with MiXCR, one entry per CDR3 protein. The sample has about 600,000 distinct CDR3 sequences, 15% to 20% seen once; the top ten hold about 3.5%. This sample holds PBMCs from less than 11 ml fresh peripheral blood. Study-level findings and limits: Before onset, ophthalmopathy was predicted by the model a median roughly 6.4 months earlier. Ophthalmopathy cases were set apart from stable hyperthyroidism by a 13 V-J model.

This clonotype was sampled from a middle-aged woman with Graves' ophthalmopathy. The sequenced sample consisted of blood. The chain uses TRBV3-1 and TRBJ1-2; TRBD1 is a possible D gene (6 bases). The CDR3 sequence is CASSPVGTPTYGYTF. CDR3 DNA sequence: TGTGCCAGCAGCCCTGTAGGGACACCCACCTATGGCTACACCTTC.